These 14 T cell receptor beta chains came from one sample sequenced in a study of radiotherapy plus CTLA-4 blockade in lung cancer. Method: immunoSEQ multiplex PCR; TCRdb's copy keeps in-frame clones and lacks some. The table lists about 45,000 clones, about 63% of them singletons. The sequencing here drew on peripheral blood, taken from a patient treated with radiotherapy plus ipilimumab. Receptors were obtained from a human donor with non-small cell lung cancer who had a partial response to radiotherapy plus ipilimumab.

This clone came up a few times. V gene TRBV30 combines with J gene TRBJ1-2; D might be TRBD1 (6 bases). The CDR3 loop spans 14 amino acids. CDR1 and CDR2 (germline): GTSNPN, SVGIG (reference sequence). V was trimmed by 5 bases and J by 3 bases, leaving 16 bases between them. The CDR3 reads CAWATGSGHYGYTF. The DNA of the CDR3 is TGTGCCTGGGCTACAGGGTCGGGACACTATGGCTACACCTTC. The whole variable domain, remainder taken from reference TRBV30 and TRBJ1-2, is SQTIHQWPATLVQPVGSPLSLECTVEGTSNPNLYWYRQAAGRGLQLLFYSVGIGQISSEVPQNLSASRPQDRQFILSSKKLLLSDSGFYLCAWATGSGHYGYTFGSGTRLTVV.

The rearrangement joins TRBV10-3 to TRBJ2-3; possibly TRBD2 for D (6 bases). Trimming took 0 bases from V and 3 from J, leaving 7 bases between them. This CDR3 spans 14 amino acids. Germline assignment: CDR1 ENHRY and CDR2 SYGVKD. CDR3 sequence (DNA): TGTGCCATCAGTGAGTCGGGACTGACAGATACGCAGTATTTT. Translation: CAISESGLTDTQYF.

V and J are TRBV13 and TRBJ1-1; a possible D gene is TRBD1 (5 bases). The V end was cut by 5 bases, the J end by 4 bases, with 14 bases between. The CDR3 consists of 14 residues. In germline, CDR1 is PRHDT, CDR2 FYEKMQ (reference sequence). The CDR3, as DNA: TGTGCCAGCAGCCGCCTTGTGGGGGGCACTGAAGCTTTCTTT. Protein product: CASSRLVGGTEAFF.

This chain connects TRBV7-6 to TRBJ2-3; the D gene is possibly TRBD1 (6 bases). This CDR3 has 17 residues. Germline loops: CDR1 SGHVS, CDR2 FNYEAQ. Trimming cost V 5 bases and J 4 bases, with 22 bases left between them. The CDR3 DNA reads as TGTGCCAGCAGCAGCGGTATATTTGGGGGCTTCGCAGATACGCAGTATTTT. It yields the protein CASSSGIFGGFADTQYF.

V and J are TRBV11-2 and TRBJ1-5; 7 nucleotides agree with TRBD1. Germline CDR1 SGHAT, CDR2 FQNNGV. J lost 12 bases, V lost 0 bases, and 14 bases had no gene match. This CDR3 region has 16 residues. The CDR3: CASSLDPGTASVNQHF. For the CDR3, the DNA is TGTGCCAGCAGCTTAGATCCGGGGACAGCGTCGGTAAACCAGCATTTT.

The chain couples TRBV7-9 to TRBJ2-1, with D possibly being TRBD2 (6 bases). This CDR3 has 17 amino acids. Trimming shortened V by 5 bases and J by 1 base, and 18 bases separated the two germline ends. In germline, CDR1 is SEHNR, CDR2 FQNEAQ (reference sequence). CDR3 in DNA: TGTGCCAGCAGCGGTTTAACGGGAGTCTGGTCCTACAATGAGCAGTTCTTC. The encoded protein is CASSGLTGVWSYNEQFF.

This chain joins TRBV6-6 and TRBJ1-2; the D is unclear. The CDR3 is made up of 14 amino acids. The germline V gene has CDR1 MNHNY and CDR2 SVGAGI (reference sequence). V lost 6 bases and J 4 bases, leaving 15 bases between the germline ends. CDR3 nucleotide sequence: TGTGCCAGCAGGTCCGACCACGGCGGCTATGGCTACACCTTC. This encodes CASRSDHGGYGYTF.

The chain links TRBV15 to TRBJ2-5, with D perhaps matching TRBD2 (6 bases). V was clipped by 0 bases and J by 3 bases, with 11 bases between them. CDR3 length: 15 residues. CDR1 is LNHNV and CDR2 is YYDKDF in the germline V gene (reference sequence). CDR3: CATSRDPRGEETQYF. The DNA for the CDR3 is TGTGCCACCAGCAGAGATCCACGCGGGGAAGAGACCCAGTACTTC.

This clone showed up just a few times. The CDR3 is CASSILGQGGNGYTF. The CDR3 DNA reads TGTGCCAGTAGTATTTTGGGACAGGGCGGGAACGGCTACACCTTC. V is TRBV19 and J is TRBJ1-2; 9 bases are a match to TRBD1. CDR1 LNHDA and CDR2 SQIVND come from the germline V gene (reference sequence). V lost 3 bases and J lost 8; bases outside the gene matches: 10. The CDR3 covers 15 residues.

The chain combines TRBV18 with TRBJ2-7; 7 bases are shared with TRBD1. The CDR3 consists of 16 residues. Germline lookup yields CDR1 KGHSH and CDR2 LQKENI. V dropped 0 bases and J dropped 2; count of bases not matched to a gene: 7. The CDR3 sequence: CASSPPNRGTPYEQYF. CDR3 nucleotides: TGTGCCAGCTCACCACCGAACAGGGGCACCCCCTACGAGCAGTACTTC.

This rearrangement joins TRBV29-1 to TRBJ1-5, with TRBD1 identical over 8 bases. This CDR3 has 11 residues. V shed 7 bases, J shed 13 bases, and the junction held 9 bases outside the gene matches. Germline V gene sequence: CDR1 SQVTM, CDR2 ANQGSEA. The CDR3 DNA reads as TGCAGCGCCGGTGAGGACAGGGCACAGCATTTT. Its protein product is CSAGEDRAQHF.

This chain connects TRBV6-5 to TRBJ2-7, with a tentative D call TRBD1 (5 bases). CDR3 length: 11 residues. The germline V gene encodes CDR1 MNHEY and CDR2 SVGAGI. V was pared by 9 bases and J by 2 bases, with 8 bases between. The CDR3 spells CASTDTYEQYF. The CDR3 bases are TGTGCCAGTACGGACACCTACGAGCAGTACTTC.

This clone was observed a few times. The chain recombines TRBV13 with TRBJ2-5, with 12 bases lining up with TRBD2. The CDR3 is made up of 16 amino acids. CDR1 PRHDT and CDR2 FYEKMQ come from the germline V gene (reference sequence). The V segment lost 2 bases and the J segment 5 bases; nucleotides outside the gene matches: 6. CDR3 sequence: CASSLRLAGASETQYF. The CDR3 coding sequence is TGTGCCAGCAGCTTACGACTAGCGGGAGCGAGCGAGACCCAGTACTTC.

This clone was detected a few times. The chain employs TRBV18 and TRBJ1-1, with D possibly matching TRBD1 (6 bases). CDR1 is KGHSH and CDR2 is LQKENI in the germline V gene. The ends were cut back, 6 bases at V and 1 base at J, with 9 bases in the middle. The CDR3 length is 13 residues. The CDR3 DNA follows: TGTGCCAGCTCTCAACAGGGGAACACTGAAGCTTTCTTT. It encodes CASSQQGNTEAFF.